The 24 T cell receptor beta chains reported below all come from one sample, sequenced in a study of blood T cell repertoires in COVID-19. Sequencing used immunoSEQ multiplex PCR; TCRdb keeps in-frame clones, though not all of them. The sample contains some 110,000 clones, 75% to 90% of which appear only once. Sequencing was carried out using peripheral blood. All receptors derive from a woman aged 70 to 79 with acute or convalescent COVID-19.

The chain recombines TRBV5-8 with TRBJ1-1, with 7 bases lining up with TRBD1. The germline gives CDR1 SGHTS, CDR2 YDEGEE. The CDR3 totals 13 residues. J gave up 7 bases and V 2 bases, and 5 bases lay outside the gene matches. Here the CDR3 reads CASSLQGMGEAFF. The CDR3 DNA sequence: TGTGCCAGCAGCTTACAGGGGATGGGTGAAGCTTTCTTT.

V is TRBV2 and J is TRBJ2-1; 15 nucleotides line up with TRBD2. This CDR3 has 16 amino acids. Per the germline V gene, CDR1 is SNHLY and CDR2 is FYNNEI. The V gene end was trimmed by 6 bases and the J gene end by 15 bases; junction bases not matched to a gene: 15. This chain's CDR3 is CASSPGLAGGRGLGFF. The CDR3 DNA follows: TGTGCCAGCAGCCCCGGACTAGCGGGAGGGAGGGGCTTGGGGTTCTTC.

CDR3 sequence: CSVSTGGTYTDTQYF. CDR3 bases: TGCAGCGTTTCAACAGGGGGGACTTACACAGATACGCAGTATTTT. The chain links TRBV29-1 to TRBJ2-3; 8 bases are shared with TRBD1. The germline V gene has CDR1 SQVTM and CDR2 ANQGSEA. With 5 bases clipped from V and 2 bases from J, the junction kept 9 bases outside the gene matches. This CDR3 spans 15 amino acids.

This sequence joins TRBV19 and TRBJ2-1; TRBD2 is a possible D gene (7 bases). The CDR3 consists of 17 residues. Germline V gene data show CDR1 as LNHDA and CDR2 as SQIVND (reference sequence). V was shortened by 0 bases and J by 3 bases, with 15 bases between the two germline ends. CDR3 amino acids: CASSIDGGASIYNEQFF. CDR3 nucleotide sequence: TGTGCCAGTAGTATAGATGGGGGGGCCTCTATCTACAATGAGCAGTTCTTC.

This rearrangement joins TRBV3-1 (or the pseudogene TRBV3-2) to TRBJ2-2; 8 bases are a match to TRBD2. The CDR3 sequence is 17 residues long. In germline, CDR1 is LGHDT, CDR2 YNNKEL (reference sequence). V trimming: 4 bases; J trimming: 4 bases; junction bases outside the gene matches: 11. Here the CDR3 DNA reads TGTGCCAGCAGCCCCAATACGGGGGGGCCGGTCACCGGGGAGCTGTTTTTT. The encoded protein is CASSPNTGGPVTGELFF.

This chain connects TRBV2 to TRBJ1-6; D unclear. The germline V and J ends were trimmed by 3 bases and 8 bases, with 8 bases remaining between them. The CDR3 is 13 amino acids. CDR1 SNHLY and CDR2 FYNNEI come from the germline V gene. The CDR3 spells CASSEEIYSPLHF. The CDR3, as DNA: TGTGCCAGCAGTGAGGAGATTTATTCACCCCTCCACTTT.

V gene TRBV7-3 combines with J gene TRBJ2-2; D gene ambiguous. The CDR3 totals 14 residues. Germline CDR1 is SGHTA and CDR2 is FQGTGA. Trimming left V 2 bases short and J 4 bases short, with 8 bases between. This CDR3 is CASSLDGFTGELFF. The CDR3 coding sequence is TGTGCCAGCAGCTTAGACGGGTTCACCGGGGAGCTGTTTTTT.

V gene TRBV6-6 combines with J gene TRBJ2-7, with 8 bases lining up with TRBD2. Trimming removed 5 bases from V and 6 bases from J; junction bases left unmatched: 9. From germline, CDR1 is MNHNY and CDR2 SVGAGI (reference sequence). The CDR3 loop spans 14 amino acids. DNA for the CDR3: TGTGCCAGCAGTCCGTTGAGGGGACTAGGCGAGCAGTACTTC. Its translation is CASSPLRGLGEQYF.

The rearrangement links TRBV28 to TRBJ1-2, with a tentative D call TRBD1 (5 bases). Germline values: CDR1 MDHEN, CDR2 SYDVKM. V lost 3 bases and J 2 bases, leaving 10 bases between the germline ends. The CDR3 runs 14 residues. CDR3 amino acids: CASSLTAGNYGYTF. DNA of the CDR3: TGTGCCAGCAGTTTGACCGCAGGGAACTATGGCTACACCTTC.

V gene TRBV6-5 combines with J gene TRBJ1-1, with D maybe TRBD1 (6 bases). This CDR3 has 14 amino acids. V lost 0 bases to trimming and J lost 7 bases, with 12 bases between them. Germline lookup yields CDR1 MNHEY and CDR2 SVGAGI. The CDR3 coding sequence is TGTGCCAGCAGTTACTCGGGTGGGGGACATGAAGCTTTCTTT. Translating gives CASSYSGGGHEAFF.

This chain links TRBV12-3 or TRBV12-4 with TRBJ2-7; D call uncertain. CDR3 size: 11 residues. Trimming stripped 3 bases from V and 4 bases from J, with 4 bases between. In DNA form, the CDR3 reads TGTGCCAGCAGTTTCCGGTACGAGCAGTACTTC. Translation: CASSFRYEQYF.

This clone appeared a single time. V gene TRBV28 combines with J gene TRBJ2-3; 7 positions agree with TRBD2. The CDR3 is made up of 15 amino acids. Germline V gene sequence: CDR1 MDHEN, CDR2 SYDVKM. J was trimmed by 6 bases and V by 7 bases; bases with no gene match: 13. The CDR3 nucleotides read TGTGCCAGCACCCTTGGCGGGAGAAATTCCGATACGCAGTATTTT. As protein: CASTLGGRNSDTQYF.

V usage is TRBV7-9 and J usage is TRBJ1-3; no definite D call. The CDR3 extends over 16 amino acids. Germline V gene data show CDR1 as SEHNR and CDR2 as FQNEAQ (reference sequence). V lost 3 bases and J lost 3, with 15 bases in between. The CDR3 loop is CASSFSETASGNTIYF. The CDR3 nucleotides read TGTGCCAGCAGCTTTTCCGAAACCGCGAGTGGAAACACCATATATTTT.

This clone was counted between two and nine times. V usage is TRBV5-4 and J usage is TRBJ2-7; TRBD1 aligns across 9 bases. The CDR3 contains 13 residues. J gave up 6 bases and V 3 bases, and 4 bases lay outside the gene matches. Per germline, CDR1 SGHNT and CDR2 YYREEE (reference sequence). This CDR3 reads CASSWDRAGEQYF. DNA for the CDR3: TGTGCCAGCAGCTGGGACAGGGCGGGCGAGCAGTACTTC.

The genes are TRBV5-4 and TRBJ2-2, with 8 bases fitting TRBD1. With V trimmed by 2 bases and J by 4 bases, 1 base remained unmatched. Germline V lookup: CDR1 SGHNT, CDR2 YYREEE (reference sequence). This CDR3 spans 14 amino acids. CDR3 coding DNA: TGTGCCAGCAGCTTTACAGGGGGCACCGGGGAGCTGTTTTTT. This sequence encodes CASSFTGGTGELFF.

The rearrangement links TRBV6-5 to TRBJ2-1, with a tentative D call TRBD2 (6 bases). The CDR3 contains 13 residues. Trimming cost V 10 bases and J 8 bases, with 18 bases left between them. Germline V gene sequence: CDR1 MNHEY, CDR2 SVGAGI. CDR3 loop: CAIRDSFSDEQFF. DNA for the CDR3: TGTGCCATTCGGGACTCCTTTTCGGATGAGCAGTTCTTC.

The rearrangement links TRBV9 to TRBJ2-5, with 7 bases that match TRBD2. The CDR3 has 14 residues. CDR1 is SGDLS, CDR2 YYNGEE, per germline. V was pared by 0 bases and J by 5 bases, with 4 bases of the junction left unmatched. The CDR3 DNA follows: TGTGCCAGCAGCGTAGTTGGCGGGAGCGAGACCCAGTACTTC. Translation: CASSVVGGSETQYF.

The rearrangement links TRBV19 to TRBJ2-7; 9 bases agree with TRBD1. The CDR3 is 14 residues long. The junction had 7 bases not matched to a gene; V was cut back by 8 bases and J by 2 bases. Germline V gene data show CDR1 as LNHDA and CDR2 as SQIVND (reference sequence). CDR3 in amino acids: CASSPGQGTYEQYF. CDR3 bases: TGTGCCAGTTCTCCGGGACAGGGCACCTACGAGCAGTACTTC.

The V and J genes are TRBV11-2 and TRBJ2-1; D gene ambiguous. The V and J ends lost 10 bases and 10 bases respectively, with 17 bases between them. Germline V gene lookup returns CDR1 SGHAT and CDR2 FQNNGV. The CDR3 consists of 12 residues. This chain's CDR3 is CATQEDTVEQFF. For the CDR3, the DNA is TGTGCCACCCAGGAAGATACGGTAGAGCAGTTCTTC.

The chain carries TRBV3-1 (or the pseudogene TRBV3-2) and TRBJ2-5; D might be TRBD2 (7 bases). V lost 7 bases and J 2 bases, leaving 17 bases between the germline ends. The CDR3 covers 15 residues. Looked up from germline, CDR1 is LGHDT and CDR2 is YNNKEL (reference sequence). The CDR3 DNA is TGTGCCAGCAACTCAAGGGGGGGCCGTCAAGAGACCCAGTACTTC. This gives the protein CASNSRGGRQETQYF.

The J gene is TRBJ2-7, the V gene TRBV19; D is perhaps TRBD2 (5 bases). The V end was cut by 3 bases, the J end by 2 bases, with 11 bases between. Germline V gives CDR1 LNHDA, CDR2 SQIVND (reference sequence). The CDR3 loop spans 14 amino acids. The DNA of the CDR3 is TGTGCCAGTAGTATGAAAAGCGGCCCCTACGAGCAGTACTTC. Amino acids: CASSMKSGPYEQYF.

This sequence joins TRBV12-3 or TRBV12-4 and TRBJ2-2; no reliable D call. V gave up 5 bases and J gave up 6 bases, with 10 bases separating them. This CDR3 region has 13 residues. As DNA, the CDR3 is TGTGCCAGCAGTCCCCAGCGCCCCGGGGAGCTGTTTTTT. Translated, it gives CASSPQRPGELFF.

This clone was seen only once. Other DNA sequences in this specimen translate into the identical CDR3. This sequence joins TRBV5-1 and TRBJ2-7, with TRBD2 as a possible D gene (6 bases). From germline, CDR1 is SGHRS and CDR2 YFSETQ. This CDR3 comprises 14 residues. Deletions cut 0 bases from V and 0 bases from J, with 7 bases between. CDR3 sequence: CASSLGGTSYEQYF. CDR3 DNA sequence: TGCGCCAGCAGCTTGGGCGGGACCTCCTACGAGCAGTACTTC. The variable domain in full, completed from reference TRBV5-1 and TRBJ2-7, reads KAGVTQTPRYLIKTRGQQVTLSCSPISGHRSVSWYQQTPGQGLQFLFEYFSETQRNKGNFPGRFSGRQFSNSRSEMNVSTLELGDSALYLCASSLGGTSYEQYFGPGTRLTVT.

In its sample, this clone was seen a few times. J is TRBJ1-1 and V is TRBV5-8; D may be TRBD1 (5 bases). CDR3 length: 14 residues. The germline V gene has CDR1 SGHTS and CDR2 YDEGEE. V was shortened by 4 bases and J by 0 bases, with 10 bases between the two germline ends. In DNA, the CDR3 is TGTGCCAGCAGCGCCAGGGTAATGAACACTGAAGCTTTCTTT. It yields the protein CASSARVMNTEAFF.